A selection of T cell receptor beta chains follows, all from one sample in a study of T-cell reconstitution after alpha-beta-depleted transplantation in children. TCRdb fed the PCR reads into MiXCR, producing one record per CDR3 protein. The table lists about 91,000 distinct CDR3 sequences, 8% to 9% of them singletons, with approximately 6.6% in the top ten. Sequences were derived from PBMCs from the stem cell graft donor, sampled from the stem cell graft. These receptor sequences come from a human donor who donated a stem cell graft to a child with congenital amegakaryocytic thrombocytopenia. Both conserved end residues are trimmed from each CDR3. Rows give clone size only sometimes, using once, few, many, or a class for an expanded clone.

clone_size	v_call	j_call	cdr3_aa
many	TRBV7-8	TRBJ1-4	AILTGPNEKLF
many	TRBV29-1	TRBJ1-2	SVAGGAKHGYT
many	TRBV5-5	TRBJ2-5	ASSVPLAGVQETQY
few	TRBV12-3/TRBV12-4	TRBJ1-1	ASSSKGQGNTEAF
many	TRBV5-1	TRBJ2-5	ASSLAVTGSGETQY
once	TRBV28	TRBJ1-1	ACCRYLNTEAF
many	TRBV3-1	TRBJ1-6	ASSLLTQGFNSPLH
many	TRBV20-1	TRBJ1-4	SARVGRAATNEKLF
many	TRBV12-3/TRBV12-4	TRBJ1-3	ASSSINRAGNTIY
many	TRBV20-1	TRBJ2-1	SARDAWAILWDEQF
many	TRBV30	TRBJ2-7	AWSSGTAFYEQY
many	TRBV20-1	TRBJ2-1	SARVGGNEQF
many	TRBV20-1	TRBJ2-7	SARLGGRGSYYEQY
many	TRBV10-3	TRBJ1-3	AIGEGTPSGNTIY
many	TRBV5-6	TRBJ1-5	ASSRSDSYSNQPQH
many	TRBV7-2	TRBJ1-4	ASSSPPGILF
many	TRBV7-2	TRBJ1-2	ASSLGPQQGGYGYT
many	TRBV20-1	TRBJ2-7	STYRATRPGEQY
many	TRBV7-3	TRBJ2-1	ASSLGRGNNEQF
many	TRBV5-1	TRBJ1-6	ASSLSPTGGRNSPLH
many	TRBV3-1	TRBJ2-1	ASSPIAGRDDEQF
once	TRBV12-3/TRBV12-4	TRBJ2-3	ASSSQVGQY
many	TRBV20-1	TRBJ1-1	SASRLGGTEAF
many	TRBV12-3/TRBV12-4	TRBJ1-3	ASSFSAGTLSGNTIY
many	TRBV5-1	TRBJ2-1	ASSLLLDYNEQF
-	TRBV12-3/TRBV12-4	TRBJ2-7	ASRAAGTGTYEQY
many	TRBV25-1	TRBJ1-4	ASSAYQTGGGEKLF
many	TRBV10-3	TRBJ2-5	AISALGSQETQY
many	TRBV6-1	TRBJ2-3	ATLGGLLTDTQY
many	TRBV4-3	TRBJ1-1	ASSQSGNTEAF
many	TRBV5-1	TRBJ2-1	ASSLSVGYYNEQF
many	TRBV10-3	TRBJ1-2	AISEPEVNGYT
many	TRBV11-2	TRBJ2-7	ASTTLGEQY
many	TRBV12-3/TRBV12-4	TRBJ1-2	ASRYQGGYGYT
many	TRBV2	TRBJ1-2	ASSEVGTGGNYGYT
many	TRBV6-1	TRBJ2-1	ASSPRIQAPYNEQF
many	TRBV28	TRBJ1-2	ASSYRSGESYGYT
-	TRBV20-1	TRBJ2-3	SARGLDFTDTQY
few	TRBV29-1	TRBJ1-5	SVGDRDNQPQH
-	TRBV28	TRBJ2-3	ASSLRSPGADTQY
few	TRBV2	TRBJ2-1	ASSSGVAGSSYNEQF
many	TRBV12-3/TRBV12-4	TRBJ1-6	ASSGSTGLPLH
many	TRBV10-3	TRBJ2-3	AISGGGGAADTQY
many	TRBV7-2	TRBJ2-1	ASSYSGRRF
many	TRBV5-1	TRBJ2-2	ASSFEAGELF
many	TRBV18	TRBJ2-5	ASSSTSSGIQETQY